This record covers a single T cell receptor beta chain. V dropped 5 bases and J dropped 1 base, with 8 bases sitting between them. The CDR3 consists of 14 residues. Germline values: CDR1 SGHTA, CDR2 FQGTGA. Stated time point: sample taken at primary tumor resection. Untreated early-stage non-small cell lung cancer patients, roughly 75 in total, were the donors. Tumor, nontumor lung or frozen PBMC supplied whole RNA that was sequenced unsorted. The data derive from a study of spatial heterogeneity in lung cancer. TCRdb independently ran MiXCR on the 5' RACE reads; one entry per CDR3 protein. The table lists about 21,000 distinct CDR3 sequences, 3.5% to 5.5% of them singletons.

The genes are TRBV7-3 and TRBJ2-2, with D possibly matching TRBD1 (5 bases). The source was PBMCs, collected at surgery. The clonotype originates from a male donor with early-stage non-small cell lung cancer. The CDR3 nucleotides are TGTGCCAGCAGCCAGACAGAGAACACCGGGGAGCTGTTTTTT. It codes for CASSQTENTGELFF.